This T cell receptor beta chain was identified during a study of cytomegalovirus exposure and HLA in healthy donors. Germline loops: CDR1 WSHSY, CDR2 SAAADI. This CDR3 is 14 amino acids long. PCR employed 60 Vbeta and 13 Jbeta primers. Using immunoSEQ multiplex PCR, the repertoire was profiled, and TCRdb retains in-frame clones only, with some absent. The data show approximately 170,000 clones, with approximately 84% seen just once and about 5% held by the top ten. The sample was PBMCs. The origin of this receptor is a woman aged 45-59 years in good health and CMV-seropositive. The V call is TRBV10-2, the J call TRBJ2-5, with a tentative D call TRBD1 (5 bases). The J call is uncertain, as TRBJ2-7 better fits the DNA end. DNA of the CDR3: TGCGCCAGCAGTGTCGCCAGGGTAACCTACGAGCAGTACTTC. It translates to CASSVARVTYEQYF.